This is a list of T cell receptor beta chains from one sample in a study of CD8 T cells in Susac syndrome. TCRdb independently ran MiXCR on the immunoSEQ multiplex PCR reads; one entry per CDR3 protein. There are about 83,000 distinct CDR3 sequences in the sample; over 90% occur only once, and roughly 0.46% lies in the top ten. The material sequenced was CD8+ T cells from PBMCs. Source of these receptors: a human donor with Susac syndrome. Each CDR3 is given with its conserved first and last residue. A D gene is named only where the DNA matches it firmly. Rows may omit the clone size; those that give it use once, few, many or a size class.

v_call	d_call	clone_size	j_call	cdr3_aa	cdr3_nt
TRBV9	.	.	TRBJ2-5	CASSVAPDQETQYF	TGTGCCAGCAGCGTAGCCCCAGACCAAGAGACCCAGTACTTC
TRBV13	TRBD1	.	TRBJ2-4	CASSGRQGLAKNIQYF	TGTGCCAGCAGCGGCCGACAGGGTCTGGCCAAAAACATTCAGTACTTC
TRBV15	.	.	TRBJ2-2	CATSRDNSVAGELFF	TGTGCCACCAGCAGAGATAACAGCGTGGCCGGGGAGCTGTTTTTT
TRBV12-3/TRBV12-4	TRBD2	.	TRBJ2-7	CASSRLAGGVEQYF	TGTGCCAGCAGCCGACTAGCGGGGGGGGTCGAGCAGTACTTC
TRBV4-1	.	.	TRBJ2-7	CASSQRYEQYF	TGCGCCAGCAGCCAACGCTACGAGCAGTACTTC
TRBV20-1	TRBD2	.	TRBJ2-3	CRGSSSGSDDTQYF	TGCAGGGGGAGCTCTAGCGGGAGTGACGATACGCAGTATTTT
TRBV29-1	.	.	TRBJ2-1	CSVELALSSYNEQFF	TGCAGCGTTGAACTAGCGCTGAGCTCCTACAATGAGCAGTTCTTC
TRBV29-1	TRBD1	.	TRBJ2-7	CSVESDRGAYEQYF	TGCAGCGTTGAATCGGACAGGGGAGCCTACGAGCAGTACTTC
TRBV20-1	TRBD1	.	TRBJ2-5	CSARTGGAGETQYF	TGCAGTGCACGGACAGGGGGGGCCGGGGAGACCCAGTACTTC
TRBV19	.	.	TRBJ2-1	CASSIGSNEQFF	TGTGCCAGTAGTATAGGTTCCAATGAGCAGTTCTTC
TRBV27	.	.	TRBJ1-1	CASSLSDTTEAFF	TGTGCCAGCAGTTTATCCGACACCACTGAAGCTTTCTTT
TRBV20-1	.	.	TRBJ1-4	CSATGSEKLFF	TGCAGTGCTACAGGCAGCGAAAAACTGTTTTTT
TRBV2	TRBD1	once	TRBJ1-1	CASDRGTEAFF	TGTGCCAGCGACAGGGGCACTGAAGCTTTCTTT
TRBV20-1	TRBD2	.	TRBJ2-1	CSAQPGLAGGVF	TGCAGTGCCCAGCCCGGACTAGCGGGAGGAGTCTTC
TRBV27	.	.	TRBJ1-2	CASYGGRYGYTF	TGTGCCAGCTACGGGGGGAGGTACGGCTACACCTTC
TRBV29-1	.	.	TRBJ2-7	CSVEGVYEQYF	TGCAGCGTTGAGGGGGTCTACGAGCAGTACTTC
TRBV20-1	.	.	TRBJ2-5	CSARDRLQQETQYF	TGCAGTGCTAGAGACAGACTACAACAAGAGACCCAGTACTTC
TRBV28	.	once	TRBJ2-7	CASSFGEQYF	TGTGCCAGCAGTTTTGGGGAGCAGTACTTC
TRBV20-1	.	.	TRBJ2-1	CSAREANEQFF	TGCAGTGCTAGAGAAGCCAATGAGCAGTTCTTC
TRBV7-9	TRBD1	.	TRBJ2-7	CASRHSSRTGDYEQYF	TGTGCCAGCAGACATAGTTCGAGGACAGGGGATTACGAGCAGTACTTC
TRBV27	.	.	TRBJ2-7	CASSSSSLEQYF	TGTGCCAGCAGTTCCTCTTCACTCGAGCAGTACTTC
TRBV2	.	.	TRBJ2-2	CASSGGELFF	TGTGCCAGCAGTGGTGGGGAGCTGTTTTTT
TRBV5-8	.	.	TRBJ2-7	CASSLALTVEQYF	TGTGCCAGCAGCTTGGCCCTGACAGTGGAGCAGTACTTC
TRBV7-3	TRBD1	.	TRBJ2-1	CASSLIGGDRGIYNEQFF	TGTGCCAGCAGCTTAATCGGCGGGGACAGGGGGATCTACAATGAGCAGTTCTTC
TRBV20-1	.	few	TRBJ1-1	CSASLNTEAFF	TGCAGTGCTAGTTTGAACACTGAAGCTTTCTTT
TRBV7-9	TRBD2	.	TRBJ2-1	CASSLGLAGGYPYNEQFF	TGTGCCAGCAGCTTAGGGCTAGCGGGAGGATACCCATACAATGAGCAGTTCTTC
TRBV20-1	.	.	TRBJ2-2	CSATGAGELFF	TGCAGTGCTACGGGGGCCGGGGAGCTGTTTTTT
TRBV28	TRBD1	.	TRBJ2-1	CASSGQGTSSYNEQFF	TGTGCCAGCAGCGGACAGGGGACCAGCTCCTACAATGAGCAGTTCTTC
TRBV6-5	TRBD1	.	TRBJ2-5	CASSYSGQVETQYF	TGTGCCAGCAGTTACTCGGGACAGGTAGAGACCCAGTACTTC
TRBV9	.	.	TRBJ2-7	CASSVGVTNYEQYF	TGTGCCAGCAGCGTAGGTGTCACCAACTACGAGCAGTACTTC
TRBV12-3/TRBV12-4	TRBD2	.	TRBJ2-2	CASSSSGSSTGELFF	TGTGCCAGCAGTTCTAGCGGGAGCAGCACCGGGGAGCTGTTTTTT
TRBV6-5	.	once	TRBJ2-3	CASSYSIEGTDTQYF	TGTGCCAGCAGTTACTCGATAGAGGGCACAGATACGCAGTATTTT
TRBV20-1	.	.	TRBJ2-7	CSAPDGTSYEQYF	TGCAGTGCTCCCGATGGGACTTCCTACGAGCAGTACTTC
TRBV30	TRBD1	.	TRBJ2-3	CAWSHGQGTDTQYF	TGTGCCTGGAGCCACGGACAGGGAACAGATACGCAGTATTTT
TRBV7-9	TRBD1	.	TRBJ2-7	CASSFRQGDEQYF	TGTGCCAGCAGCTTTCGACAGGGTGACGAGCAGTACTTC
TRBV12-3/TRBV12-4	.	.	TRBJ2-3	CASSLSGDSDTQYF	TGTGCCAGCAGTTTATCAGGGGATTCAGATACGCAGTATTTT
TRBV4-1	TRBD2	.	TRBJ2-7	CASSQRTSGSYEQYF	TGCGCCAGCAGCCAACGGACTAGCGGTTCCTACGAGCAGTACTTC
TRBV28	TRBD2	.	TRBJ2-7	CASSPTSGRAEEQYF	TGTGCCAGCAGTCCCACTAGCGGGAGGGCCGAAGAGCAGTACTTC
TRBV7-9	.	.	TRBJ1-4	CASTPTGGEDEKLFF	TGTGCCAGCACCCCTACCGGTGGAGAAGATGAAAAACTGTTTTTT
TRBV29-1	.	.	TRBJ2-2	CSARESGELFF	TGCAGCGCCCGGGAGAGCGGGGAGCTGTTTTTT
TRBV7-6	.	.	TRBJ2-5	CASRTGGGTQYF	TGTGCCAGCAGAACCGGCGGGGGCACCCAGTACTTC
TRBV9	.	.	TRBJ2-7	CASSVDGAGVHEQYF	TGTGCCAGCAGCGTAGATGGGGCAGGGGTACACGAGCAGTACTTC
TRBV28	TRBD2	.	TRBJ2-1	CASSPGLQNEQFF	TGTGCCAGCAGCCCGGGACTACAGAATGAGCAGTTCTTC
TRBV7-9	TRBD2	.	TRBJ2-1	CASSLSFLSGSVVGEQFF	TGTGCCAGCAGCTTATCCTTCCTTAGCGGGAGTGTGGTTGGTGAGCAGTTCTTC
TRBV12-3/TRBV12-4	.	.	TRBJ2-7	CASSLGRRGEQYF	TGTGCCAGCAGTTTAGGGCGTCGTGGGGAGCAGTACTTC
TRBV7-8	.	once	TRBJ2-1	CASSLGTGGWYNEQFF	TGTGCCAGCAGCTTAGGGACGGGCGGGTGGTACAATGAGCAGTTCTTC
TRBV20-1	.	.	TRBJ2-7	CSARDTPGEQYF	TGCAGTGCTAGGGACACACCGGGGGAGCAGTACTTC
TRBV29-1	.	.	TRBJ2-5	CSVASGLGETQYF	TGCAGCGTGGCGAGCGGGCTAGGAGAGACCCAGTACTTC
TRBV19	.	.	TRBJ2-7	CASSTTPRGYEQYF	TGTGCCAGTAGCACGACTCCCCGCGGGTACGAGCAGTACTTC
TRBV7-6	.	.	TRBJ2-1	CASSPSAGGNNEQFF	TGTGCCAGCAGCCCATCGGCAGGGGGGAACAATGAGCAGTTCTTC
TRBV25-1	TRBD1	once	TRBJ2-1	CASSVQGAYNEQFF	TGTGCCAGCAGTGTGCAGGGGGCCTACAATGAGCAGTTCTTC
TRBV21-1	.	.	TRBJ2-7	CASSFLNGREYEQYF	TGTGCCAGCAGTTTCCTAAACGGGAGGGAATACGAGCAGTACTTC